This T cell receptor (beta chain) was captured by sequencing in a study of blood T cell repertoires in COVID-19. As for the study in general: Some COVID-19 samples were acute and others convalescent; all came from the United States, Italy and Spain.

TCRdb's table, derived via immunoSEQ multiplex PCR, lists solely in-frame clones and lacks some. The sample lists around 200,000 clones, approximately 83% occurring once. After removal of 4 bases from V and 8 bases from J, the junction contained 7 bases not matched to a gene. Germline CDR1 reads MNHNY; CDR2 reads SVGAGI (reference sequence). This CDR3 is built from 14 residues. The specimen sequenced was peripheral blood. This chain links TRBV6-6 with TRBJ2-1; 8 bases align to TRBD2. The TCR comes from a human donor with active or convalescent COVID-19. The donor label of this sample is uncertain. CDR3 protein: CASSSPGTSDEQFF. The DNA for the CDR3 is TGTGCCAGCAGTTCCCCCGGGACTAGTGATGAGCAGTTCTTC.